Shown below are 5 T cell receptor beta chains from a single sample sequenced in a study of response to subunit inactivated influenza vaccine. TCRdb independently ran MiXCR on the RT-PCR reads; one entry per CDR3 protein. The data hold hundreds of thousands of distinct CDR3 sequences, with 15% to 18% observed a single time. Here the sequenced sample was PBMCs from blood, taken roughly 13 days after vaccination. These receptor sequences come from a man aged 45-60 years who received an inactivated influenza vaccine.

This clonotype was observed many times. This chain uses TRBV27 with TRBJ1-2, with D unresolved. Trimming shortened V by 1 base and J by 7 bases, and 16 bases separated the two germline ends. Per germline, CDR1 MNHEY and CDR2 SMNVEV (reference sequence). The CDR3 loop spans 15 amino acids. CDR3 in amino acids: CASSLFGESSLGYTF. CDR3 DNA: TGTGCCAGCAGTTTATTCGGAGAGAGCTCGCTTGGCTACACCTTC.

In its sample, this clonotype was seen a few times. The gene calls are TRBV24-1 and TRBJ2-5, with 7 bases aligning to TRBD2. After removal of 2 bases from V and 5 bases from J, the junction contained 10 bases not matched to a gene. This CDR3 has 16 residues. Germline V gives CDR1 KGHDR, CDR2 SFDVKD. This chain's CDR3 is CATSDWASGGGETQYF. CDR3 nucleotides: TGTGCCACCAGTGATTGGGCTAGCGGAGGTGGGGAGACCCAGTACTTC.

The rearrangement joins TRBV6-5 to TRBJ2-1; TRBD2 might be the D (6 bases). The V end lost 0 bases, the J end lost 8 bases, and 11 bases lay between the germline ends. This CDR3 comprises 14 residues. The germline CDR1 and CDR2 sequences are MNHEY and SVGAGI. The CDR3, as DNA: TGTGCCAGCAGTTACTCGGGGGGAGGCTATGAGCAGTTCTTC. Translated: CASSYSGGGYEQFF.

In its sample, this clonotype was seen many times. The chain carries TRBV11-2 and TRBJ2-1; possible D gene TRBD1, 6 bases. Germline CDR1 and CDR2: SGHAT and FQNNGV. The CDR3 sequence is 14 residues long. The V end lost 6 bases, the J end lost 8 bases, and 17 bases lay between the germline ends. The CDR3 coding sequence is TGTGCCAGCAGGCAGGGGATAATGAGACATGAGCAGTTCTTC. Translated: CASRQGIMRHEQFF.

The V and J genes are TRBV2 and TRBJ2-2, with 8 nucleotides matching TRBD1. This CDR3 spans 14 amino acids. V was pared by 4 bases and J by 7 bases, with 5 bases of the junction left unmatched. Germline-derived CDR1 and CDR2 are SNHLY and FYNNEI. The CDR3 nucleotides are TGTGCCAGCAGTGCGAGACAGGGGATCGGGGAGCTGTTTTTT. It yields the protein CASSARQGIGELFF.